Listed below are T cell receptor beta chains from one sample, sequenced in a study of T cell clonotyping in hematopoietic cell transplantation. The protocol was immunoSEQ multiplex PCR, while the TCRdb copy is restricted to in-frame clones and leaves out a portion. The top ten clones hold roughly 2.7% of a sample with 1,500 to 2,000 clones, approximately 95% of them seen once. Sequenced material: peripheral blood mononuclear cells, taken before stem cell transplant. The receptors here all came from a woman aged 45-60 years with acute myeloid leukemia. Some clones in this sample may be carry-over from other donors' samples. CDR3s include the opening cysteine and the closing phenylalanine or tryptophan. A D gene is named only where the DNA matches it firmly. Part of the rows lack a size; the others show once, few, many or a class for expanded clones.

>TRBD1|TRBJ2-7|.|TRBV28
CASSLSLQGYEQYF
TGTGCCAGCAGTTTATCTTTACAGGGGTACGAGCAGTACTTC
>TRBD1|TRBJ2-4|.|TRBV25-1
CASSESGTGKNIQYF
TGTGCCAGCAGTGAATCGGGGACAGGGAAAAACATTCAGTACTTC
>.|TRBJ1-5|.|TRBV6-6
CASSLTPQPQHF
TGTGCCAGCAGCCTTACCCCGCAGCCCCAGCATTTT
>.|TRBJ2-1|.|TRBV7-3
CASSFDGYNEQFF
TGTGCCAGCAGCTTCGACGGCTACAATGAGCAGTTCTTC
>.|TRBJ1-1|.|TRBV11-1
CASSHDRAQGHTEAFF
TGTGCCAGCAGCCACGACCGGGCCCAAGGCCACACTGAAGCTTTCTTT
>.|TRBJ1-1|once|TRBV5-8
CASSLRQINLGTEAFF
TGTGCCAGCAGCTTGCGGCAGATAAACCTAGGAACTGAAGCTTTCTTT
>TRBD1|TRBJ1-2|.|TRBV4-1
CASSLGPGQGQNYGYTF
TGCGCCAGCAGCCTCGGGCCGGGACAGGGGCAAAACTATGGCTACACCTTC
>.|TRBJ1-1|.|TRBV11-3
CASSFGLNTEAFF
TGTGCCAGCAGCTTTGGACTAAACACTGAAGCTTTCTTT
>.|TRBJ2-4|.|TRBV6-5
CASSPDGGVIQYF
TGTGCCAGCAGCCCGGACGGAGGGGTCATTCAGTACTTC
>.|TRBJ2-1|.|TRBV2
CASSEAGGGQEFF
TGTGCCAGCAGTGAAGCGGGGGGGGGACAGGAGTTCTTC
>TRBD1|TRBJ1-5|.|TRBV2
CASSGVTGVQPQHF
TGTGCCAGCAGTGGAGTTACAGGGGTTCAGCCCCAGCATTTT
>.|TRBJ2-7|.|TRBV9
CASSVVPSSYEQYF
TGTGCCAGCAGCGTAGTCCCCTCCTCCTACGAGCAGTACTTC
>.|TRBJ2-5|once|TRBV10-3
CAIRGESETQYF
TGTGCCATCAGAGGGGAATCTGAGACCCAGTACTTC
>.|TRBJ1-5|.|TRBV7-8
CASSPVRQGNFNQPQHF
TGTGCCAGCAGCCCGGTCCGGCAGGGTAACTTCAATCAGCCCCAGCATTTT
>.|TRBJ2-1|.|TRBV5-1
CASSPGTYNEQFF
TGCGCCAGCAGCCCCGGGACTTACAATGAGCAGTTCTTC
>.|TRBJ2-1|.|TRBV10-2
CASNRGNAYNEQFF
TGCGCCAGCAACCGGGGGAACGCCTACAATGAGCAGTTCTTC
>.|TRBJ1-6|.|TRBV6-6
CASSSARASSPLHF
TGTGCCAGCAGTTCGGCCCGGGCGAGTTCACCCCTCCACTTT
>TRBD1|TRBJ2-7|.|TRBV19
CASSTAGTGGREQYF
TGTGCCAGTAGTACTGCCGGGACAGGGGGCCGAGAGCAGTACTTC
>.|TRBJ2-7|.|TRBV2
CASRGGFSGSSYEQYF
TGTGCCAGCAGAGGGGGATTTAGCGGGTCTTCCTACGAGCAGTACTTC
>TRBD2|TRBJ2-7|.|TRBV4-2
CASSQVSIGEGEQYF
TGTGCCAGCAGCCAAGTCTCCATAGGGGAGGGCGAGCAGTACTTC
>.|TRBJ2-3|.|TRBV6-5
CASKRSGLDTQYF
TGTGCCAGCAAGAGGTCAGGTTTAGATACGCAGTATTTT
>.|TRBJ1-1|once|TRBV11-2
CASSLSRGGNTEAFF
TGTGCCAGCAGCTTATCAAGGGGGGGAAACACTGAAGCTTTCTTT